This T cell receptor (beta chain) is from a study of blood T cells in healthy people across ages. Study at large: In model experiments, template switching was able to capture about one barcoded beta molecule for every two T cells that were present.

Concerning this clonotype itself: Antigen: not known.

Study-wide points: When one million T cells were used, diversity estimates were thought to be underestimates. It was not possible, with unsorted PBMCs, to conclusively compare naive and antigen-experienced cells.

The V segment lost 6 bases and the J segment 2 bases; nucleotides outside the gene matches: 7. The germline gives CDR1 SNHLY, CDR2 FYNNEI. The CDR3 is made up of 15 amino acids. The use of a sample-barcoded 5' primer and a J-beta primer mix characterized a second PCR of roughly 7 to 12 cycles. Every sample returned 2.5 million or more CDR3-containing paired-end reads. TCRdb reanalysed the 5' RACE reads using MiXCR and keeps one entry per CDR3 protein. The repertoire holds 1.2 million to 1.5 million distinct CDR3 sequences, with roughly 45% as singletons. This chain links TRBV2 with TRBJ2-1, with 7 bases that match TRBD1. This sequence originates from a woman younger than 30 in good health. The sequenced sample consisted of blood. The CDR3 nucleotides read TGTGCCAGCAGCACCGACGGGACAGCCTACAATGAGCAGTTCTTC. Its protein is CASSTDGTAYNEQFF.